One T cell receptor (beta chain) is described in this entry. Its specific antigen is unknown. Base qualities were left out, and no much larger clone turns up one base away. The data derive from a study of CD8+ T cells in alopecia areata (dated by TCRdb to the late 2010s). General notes on the study: Treated patients were enrolled in an open-label pilot trial of oral tofacitinib at 5 to 10 mg twice daily for moderate-to-severe alopecia areata. Tofacitinib was administered for 6 to 18 months, and 6 months of follow-up off drug were then conducted to assess delayed response and recurrence. For the treated patients, the SALT score, which quantifies what percentage of scalp surface area is affected, served as the measure of disease severity. To study T cell clonal expansion in alopecia areata, the researchers applied high-throughput TCRbeta sequencing to both the C3H/HeJ mouse model and human patients. Human TCRbeta sequencing covered scalp tissue and sorted CD4+ and CD8+ peripheral blood T cells from patchy and totalis/universalis alopecia areata patients and healthy controls. Biopsies were taken from tofacitinib-treated patients at baseline and at 4 and 24 weeks of treatment, and a later scalp biopsy was taken in several of the tofacitinib-treated patients. Clonality in the scalp was compared among normal scalp (n=4), patchy alopecia areata scalp (n=8), and alopecia totalis/universalis scalp (n=8). The RNA source kit depended on sample type: the PAXgene miRNA kit for fixed scalp, the miRNeasy kit for PBMCs, and the RNeasy kit for mouse skin. immunoSEQ multiplex PCR using 35 Vbeta forward primers and 13 Jbeta reverse primers was used to amplify TCRbeta CDR3 regions. The research as a whole found: With tofacitinib, both scalp clonality and the number of expanded CD8+ clones among the top 100 scalp clones went down significantly. Compared with mice, TCR sequences shared between patients were less clear, possibly partly because of HLA diversity across the patient population. Many expanded lesional clones persisted in scalp and blood during tofacitinib treatment, which may partly explain relapse after stopping treatment. Scalp TCR repertoire analysis is complicated because resident alphabeta T cells in normal human skin are also sequenced, whereas mouse skin is dominated by gammadelta T cells. Lesional scalp, especially in alopecia totalis/universalis, showed higher clonality and more expanded CD8+ clones than normal scalp, suggesting antigenic drive. Because the treated cohort was small and had just a single nonresponder, larger studies are needed to establish links between baseline CD8+ expansion and response.

The germline V gene specifies SGHVS as CDR1 and FNYEAQ as CDR2. The trim is 3 bases for V and 4 bases for J, with a gap of 13 bases between the germline ends. From its cysteine to its phenylalanine, the CDR3 spans 14 amino acids. Only the CDR3 region is kept as DNA, spanning 42 bases read in frame from base 1. This sample's treatment or condition label indicates: oral pan-JAK inhibitor, 5-10 mg twice daily. Lesional scalp punch biopsies and peripheral blood were obtained from alopecia areata patients. After PBMCs were isolated by density centrifugation and stained for CD3, CD4 and CD8, a FACSAria was used to sort CD4+ and CD8+ T cells. Library creation used the immunoSEQ multiplex PCR assay. To provide template for TCR sequencing, every sample had RNA extracted and reverse transcribed into cDNA. SuperScript III was used for first-strand cDNA synthesis, primed with a 2:1 mix of oligo-dT and random hexamers. Amplification bias was assessed with a synthetic immune receptor repertoire, and residual bias was removed computationally. On the authors' methods: Raw reads were preprocessed to remove errors, and CDR3 was defined according to IMGT conventions as the region from the conserved cysteine to phenylalanine. Clonality was calculated as 1 minus Shannon entropy normalized by log2 of the number of productive unique TCRs. CD4 or CD8 identity of scalp clones was inferred by cross-referencing scalp TCRbeta sequences with sorted blood CD4 and CD8 repertoires. This immuneACCESS table, as held by TCRdb, lists in-frame sequences with V and J called but not all clones. Of the missing ones, under half trace to an unresolved V gene in checked studies; the others have no known cause. From that table come the V and J calls and clone size; the DNA was used to work out D and trimming. Here the sample has about 180,000 clones; roughly 46% occur a single time. Jointly, the top ten make up around 10% of the sample.

The material sequenced was CD8+ T cells sorted from blood, taken at week 52, from a patient treated with tofacitinib. This receptor was taken from a human donor with alopecia areata. The V gene is TRBV7-6 and the J gene is TRBJ2-7; a weak D assignment points to TRBD2 (6 bases agree). The CDR3 corresponds to CASSLGDLGYEQYF. The nucleotide sequence reads TGTGCCAGCAGCTTGGGGGACTTAGGGTACGAGCAGTACTTC.